This T cell receptor beta chain was sequenced during a study of T-cell memory formation after mild COVID-19. Germline CDR1 reads SQVTM; CDR2 reads ANQGSEA. Between the trimmed V and J ends, which lost 7 bases and 0 bases, there was a span of 9 bases. This CDR3 is 12 amino acids long. TCRdb recomputed calls from the 5' RACE reads with MiXCR, one row per CDR3 protein. The table lists about 320,000 distinct CDR3 sequences, roughly an eighth of them singletons. Sequenced input: PBMCs or a T cell subset sorted from them (not recorded which). This clonotype was obtained from a man younger than 35 who had mild COVID-19 (a few samples of this study predate the infection). Cell type and time point are not known. This chain connects TRBV29-1 to TRBJ1-2; no reliable D call. CDR3 residues: CSDYTANYGYTF. Written as DNA, the CDR3 is TGCAGCGACTACACAGCTAACTATGGCTACACCTTC. The full variable domain, rest sourced from reference TRBV29-1 and TRBJ1-2, is SAVISQKPSRDICQRGTSLTIQCQVDSQVTMMFWYRQQPGQSLTLIATANQGSEATYESGFVIDKFPISRPNLTFSTLTVSNMSPEDSSIYLCSDYTANYGYTFGSGTRLTVV.